What follows is one T cell receptor beta chain and its context. The PCR was carried out with 60 Vbeta primers and 13 Jbeta primers. Clones were read by immunoSEQ multiplex PCR, and TCRdb kept only the in-frame ones, dropping some. This repertoire includes 95,000 to 150,000 clones. The sample is drawn from a study of cytomegalovirus exposure and HLA in healthy donors. At the level of the study: Falling in the Caucasian-associated ancestry cluster were 81% of some 400 genotyped donors.

The germline gives CDR1 ENHRY, CDR2 SYGVKD. V dropped 5 bases and J dropped 0 bases, with 14 bases sitting between them. CDR3 length: 17 residues. This chain uses TRBV10-3 with TRBJ2-6, with D perhaps matching TRBD2 (5 bases). The clonotype originates from a man between 18 and 35 years old in good health and CMV-seronegative. The sample taken for sequencing was PBMCs. The CDR3 loop is CAISLGEATSGANVLTF. CDR3 in DNA: TGTGCCATCAGTTTGGGAGAGGCTACCTCTGGGGCCAACGTCCTGACTTTC.